These T cell receptor beta chains were read from a single sample in a study of T-cell reconstitution after alpha-beta-depleted transplantation in children. MiXCR, applied by TCRdb to the PCR reads, yields one record per CDR3 protein. The data show over 200,000 distinct CDR3 sequences, around a sixth seen once. Sequencing was performed on PBMCs, mostly from graft donor cells, taken 360 days after TCRalphabeta/CD19-depleted stem cell transplant. These receptors were collected from a male patient between 2 and 15 years old who had a stem cell transplant for acute lymphoblastic leukemia, so the T cells may come from the graft donor. Both conserved end residues are part of each CDR3. A D gene is named only where the DNA matches it firmly. Rows give clone size only sometimes, using once, few, many, or a class for an expanded clone.

TGTGCCAGCAGCTTGGTTCTCCGCGAGCAGTACTTC | CASSLVLREQYF | TRBJ2-7 | TRBV5-6 | many | NA | 12
TGTGCCAGCAGCGCCAGGGGATCCGGCAGGGTGAACACCGGGGAGCTGTTTTTT | CASSARGSGRVNTGELFF | TRBJ2-2 | TRBV9 | many | NA | 18
TGTGCCAGCAGCTTGGCTAATAGCGGGGGTCAGCGAACGCAGTATTTT | CASSLANSGGQRTQYF | TRBJ2-3 | TRBV5-6 | NA | TRBD2 | 16
TGCGCCAGCAGCTTGGATAGGCGCGAGAGGGACACCATATATTTT | CASSLDRRERDTIYF | TRBJ1-3 | TRBV5-1 | NA | NA | 15
TGTGCCAGCAGTTTACCCGGGACAAAGGGGGATGAGCAGTTCTTC | CASSLPGTKGDEQFF | TRBJ2-1 | TRBV27 | NA | NA | 15
TGCGCCAGCCACATGGCGCAGAACAATGAGCAGTTCTTC | CASHMAQNNEQFF | TRBJ2-1 | TRBV5-1 | NA | NA | 13
TGCGCCAGCACCCTACAGCAGGACTTCTACAATGAGCAGTTCTTC | CASTLQQDFYNEQFF | TRBJ2-1 | TRBV5-1 | NA | NA | 15
TGTGCCAGCTCACCGCTTCAGGGAACCATGAACACTGAAGCTTTCTTT | CASSPLQGTMNTEAFF | TRBJ1-1 | TRBV18 | NA | NA | 16
TGTGCCAGCAGTGGGAATTACCAAGAGACCCAGTACTTC | CASSGNYQETQYF | TRBJ2-5 | TRBV3-1 | few | NA | 13
TGTGCCAGCAGCTTAATTCCCGGGATTTCCACAGATACGCAGTATTTT | CASSLIPGISTDTQYF | TRBJ2-3 | TRBV7-2 | many | NA | 16
TGCGCCAGCAGCTTGGAAGCGGGAACCTACCAAGAGACCCAGTACTTC | CASSLEAGTYQETQYF | TRBJ2-5 | TRBV5-1 | many | TRBD2 | 16
TGCAGTGCTACTGCGGGGGGAAACACAGATACGCAGTATTTT | CSATAGGNTDTQYF | TRBJ2-3 | TRBV20-1 | NA | TRBD2 | 14
TGTGCCAGCAGCGTAGGGACGATGCTTCAAGAGACCCAGTACTTC | CASSVGTMLQETQYF | TRBJ2-5 | TRBV9 | many | NA | 15
TGTGCCACCACCCAATCCGGCGGGGGTAACACCGGGGAGCTGTTTTTT | CATTQSGGGNTGELFF | TRBJ2-2 | TRBV24-1 | NA | TRBD2 | 16
TGTGCCAGCAGCACCGGGACCCCCTGGGCCTACGAGCAGTACTTC | CASSTGTPWAYEQYF | TRBJ2-7 | TRBV6-1 | few | NA | 15
TGCGCCAGCAGGAACAGGGTGGGCGACACTGAAGCTTTCTTT | CASRNRVGDTEAFF | TRBJ1-1 | TRBV5-1 | NA | NA | 14
TGTGCCAGCAGCTATCAGGGGAATCAGCCCCAGCATTTT | CASSYQGNQPQHF | TRBJ1-5 | TRBV7-9 | few | NA | 13
TGTGCCACCAGTGACACCCTCACAGGGCCCCAGTACTTC | CATSDTLTGPQYF | TRBJ2-5 | TRBV24-1 | few | NA | 13
TGTGCCAGCAGCCATGAGACAGGGCCTTCACCCCTCCACTTT | CASSHETGPSPLHF | TRBJ1-6 | TRBV3-1 | few | TRBD1 | 14
TGTGCCAGCAGTTACTCGTTCACAACAGAGAAAGAGACCCAGTACTTC | CASSYSFTTEKETQYF | TRBJ2-5 | TRBV6-2/TRBV6-3 | NA | NA | 16
TGCGCCAGCAGCTCCCAGGTAGCGGAGACAGATACGCAGTATTTT | CASSSQVAETDTQYF | TRBJ2-3 | TRBV5-1 | few | NA | 15
TGTGCCACCAGTGATTTGAAGGGCAGCACAGATACGCAGTATTTT | CATSDLKGSTDTQYF | TRBJ2-3 | TRBV24-1 | NA | NA | 15
TGTGCCAGCAGCGGATTCATTCCGGGACTAGCGGGGGAAGAGACCCAGTACTTC | CASSGFIPGLAGEETQYF | TRBJ2-5 | TRBV27 | NA | TRBD2 | 18
TGTGCCAGCAGCCAAAAATTACTAGCGGGAGGGCGGTCCTACGAGCAGTACTTC | CASSQKLLAGGRSYEQYF | TRBJ2-7 | TRBV28 | NA | TRBD2 | 18
TGTGCCATCAGGTCAGGGTTTGGGCAGCCCCAGCATTTT | CAIRSGFGQPQHF | TRBJ1-5 | TRBV10-3 | NA | NA | 13
TGTTCCAGCAGCCCCACGATGGGCAGAACTGGAAACACCATATATTTT | CSSSPTMGRTGNTIYF | TRBJ1-3 | TRBV7-9 | NA | NA | 16
TGTGCCAGCAGTTTATCCGGGACAGGGGGGATTGGAGGCTACACCTTC | CASSLSGTGGIGGYTF | TRBJ1-2 | TRBV27 | few | TRBD1 | 16
TGTGCCACCAGCAGAGCGGAGATAAACACCGGGGAGCTGTTTTTT | CATSRAEINTGELFF | TRBJ2-2 | TRBV15 | few | NA | 15
TGTGCCAGCAGCCACTATACAGGGGTGGGTGAAAAACTGTTTTTT | CASSHYTGVGEKLFF | TRBJ1-4 | TRBV3-1 | few | TRBD1 | 15
TGCGCCAGCAGCTTTCCAGGGGTGGGAAATGAGCAGTTCTTC | CASSFPGVGNEQFF | TRBJ2-1 | TRBV5-1 | many | NA | 14
TGCGCCAGCAGCTTGTACGGACAGCCGATTACAGATACGCAGTATTTT | CASSLYGQPITDTQYF | TRBJ2-3 | TRBV5-1 | few | NA | 16
TGTGCCAGCAGTTACTCTCTGGCCAGATCCTACGAGCAGTACTTC | CASSYSLARSYEQYF | TRBJ2-7 | TRBV6-5 | few | NA | 15
TGCGCCAGCAGCGGACAGCGGGGAAGCACAGATACGCAGTATTTT | CASSGQRGSTDTQYF | TRBJ2-3 | TRBV4-3 | few | NA | 15
TGCGCCAGCAGCCTCTATACGGGGAATCCGAACACCGGGGAGCTGTTTTTT | CASSLYTGNPNTGELFF | TRBJ2-2 | TRBV4-3 | NA | NA | 17
TGTGCCAGCAGCTTAGGGGCAGAGATGTATTGGTACCAAGAGACCCAGTACTTC | CASSLGAEMYWYQETQYF | TRBJ2-5 | TRBV11-2 | NA | NA | 18
TGTGCCAGCAGTGGGAAATGGGGTCAGCCCCAGCATTTT | CASSGKWGQPQHF | TRBJ1-5 | TRBV6-4 | few | NA | 13
TGTGCCACCAGCAGAGAGGGACTAGTCGGTGATACGCAGTATTTT | CATSREGLVGDTQYF | TRBJ2-3 | TRBV15 | few | TRBD2 | 15
TGTGCCTGGAGTGTACTTACAGGGCTCGATCAGCCCCAGCATTTT | CAWSVLTGLDQPQHF | TRBJ1-5 | TRBV30 | NA | NA | 15
TGCGCCAGCAGCTTGCAAACAGGGGCACTCTCCTACGAGCAGTACTTC | CASSLQTGALSYEQYF | TRBJ2-7 | TRBV5-1 | few | TRBD1 | 16
TGTGCCAGCAGTTACCGTCCAGCCCGTGCAACTAATGAAAAACTGTTTTTT | CASSYRPARATNEKLFF | TRBJ1-4 | TRBV6-2/TRBV6-3 | NA | NA | 17
TGTGCCAGCAGTTACGGGACAGGGGTTCTAGACTACACCTTC | CASSYGTGVLDYTF | TRBJ1-2 | TRBV6-5 | few | TRBD1 | 14
TGTGCCAGCAGCTCGTTCGGGACAGGGGAAGGTGAGCAGTACTTC | CASSSFGTGEGEQYF | TRBJ2-7 | TRBV7-2 | NA | TRBD1 | 15
TGTGCCAGCAGTCCCGGGAGTATTAACTATGGCTACACCTTC | CASSPGSINYGYTF | TRBJ1-2 | TRBV28 | NA | NA | 14
TGTGCCAGCAGAAGGGACAGGGGGCGTGAAGAGACCCAGTACTTC | CASRRDRGREETQYF | TRBJ2-5 | TRBV12-3/TRBV12-4 | many | TRBD1 | 15
TGCAGTGCTAGTTCCCCAGGGCACTCCTACGAGCAGTACTTC | CSASSPGHSYEQYF | TRBJ2-7 | TRBV20-1 | NA | NA | 14
TGTGCCAGCAGTGAGGGACTAGCGAGCTTC | CASSEGLASF | TRBJ2-1 | TRBV2 | few | TRBD2 | 10
TGTGCCAGCAGCCTCAAGACTAGCGGGTCGAACACCGGGGAGCTGTTTTTT | CASSLKTSGSNTGELFF | TRBJ2-2 | TRBV9 | NA | TRBD2 | 17
TGTGCCAGCAAACAGGTCTACGAGCAGTACTTC | CASKQVYEQYF | TRBJ2-7 | TRBV6-5 | NA | NA | 11
TGTGCCAGCTCACCTCAGGGGCGCGGGGAGACCCAGTACTTC | CASSPQGRGETQYF | TRBJ2-5 | TRBV18 | NA | NA | 14
TGCAGTGCTAGTAATGAGGGCCCAGAGGTACTTACTTTCTTT | CSASNEGPEVLTFF | TRBJ1-1 | TRBV20-1 | few | NA | 14
TGTGCCAGCAGTTACTCTTTGGCAGATACGCAGTATTTT | CASSYSLADTQYF | TRBJ2-3 | TRBV6-2/TRBV6-3 | NA | NA | 13
TGTGCCAGCAGCCGCCAGGGAAGGAACACAGATACGCAGTATTTT | CASSRQGRNTDTQYF | TRBJ2-3 | TRBV7-9 | few | NA | 15
TGTGCCAGCAGCTTAGAAGGGGGCTCGGACTATGGCTACACCTTC | CASSLEGGSDYGYTF | TRBJ1-2 | TRBV7-9 | NA | TRBD1 | 15
TGCGCCAGCAGCCCGACCGTGATGACAGAATTGGGCGAGCAGTACTTC | CASSPTVMTELGEQYF | TRBJ2-7 | TRBV5-1 | NA | NA | 16
TGCAGCGCGAGCACTAGCGGGAGTCCTTTACTTGAGCAGTACTTC | CSASTSGSPLLEQYF | TRBJ2-7 | TRBV29-1 | once | TRBD2 | 15
TGCGCCAGCAGCTCAAGAACTAACTATGGCTACACCTTC | CASSSRTNYGYTF | TRBJ1-2 | TRBV5-1 | NA | NA | 13
TGCGCCAGCAGCTTGGTTGTGGGGCCGGAGACCCAGTACTTC | CASSLVVGPETQYF | TRBJ2-5 | TRBV5-1 | many | NA | 14
TGTGCCAGCAGCCAATGGGGACTAGCGGGGGGACACACCGGGGAGCTGTTTTTT | CASSQWGLAGGHTGELFF | TRBJ2-2 | TRBV3-1 | few | TRBD2 | 18
TGTGCCACGCGGACAGGGGCGGGAAACACCATATATTTT | CATRTGAGNTIYF | TRBJ1-3 | TRBV6-1 | few | TRBD1 | 13
TGTGCCACGAGAAGGTCGAGCGTCTCAGGATCCTACAATGAGCAGTTCTTC | CATRRSSVSGSYNEQFF | TRBJ2-1 | TRBV30 | NA | NA | 17